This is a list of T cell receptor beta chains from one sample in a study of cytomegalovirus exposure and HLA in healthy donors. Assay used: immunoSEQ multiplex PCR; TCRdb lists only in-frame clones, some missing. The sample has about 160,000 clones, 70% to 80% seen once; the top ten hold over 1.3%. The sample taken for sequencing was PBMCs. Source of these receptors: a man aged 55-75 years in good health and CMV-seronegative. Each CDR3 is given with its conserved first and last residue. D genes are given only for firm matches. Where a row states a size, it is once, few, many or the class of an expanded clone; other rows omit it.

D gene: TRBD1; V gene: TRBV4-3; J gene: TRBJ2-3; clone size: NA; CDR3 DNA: TGCGCCAGCAGCCAGGGACAGGGTCGCACAGATACGCAGTATTTT; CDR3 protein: CASSQGQGRTDTQYF
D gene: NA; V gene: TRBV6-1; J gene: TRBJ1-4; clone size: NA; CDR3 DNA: TGTGCCAGCAGTTTAACACCAGCAACTAATGAAAAACTGTTTTTT; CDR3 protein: CASSLTPATNEKLFF
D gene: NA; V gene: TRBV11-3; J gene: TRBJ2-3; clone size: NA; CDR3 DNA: TGTGCCAGCAGCTTAGACGGTACGCAGTATTTT; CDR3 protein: CASSLDGTQYF
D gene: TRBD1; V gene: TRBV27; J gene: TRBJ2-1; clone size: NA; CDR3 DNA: TGTGCCAGCCAACCTGGACAGGGGTACAATGAGCAGTTCTTC; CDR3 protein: CASQPGQGYNEQFF
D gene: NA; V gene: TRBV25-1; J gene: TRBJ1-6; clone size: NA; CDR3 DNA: TGTGCCAGCAGTGAATTTAGGTCCGGGTACAATTCACCCCTCCACTTT; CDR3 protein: CASSEFRSGYNSPLHF
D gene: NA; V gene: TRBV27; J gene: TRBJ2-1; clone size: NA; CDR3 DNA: TGTGCCAGCAGTTCGCTGGGTGGGAGGAGGTTCTTC; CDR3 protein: CASSSLGGRRFF
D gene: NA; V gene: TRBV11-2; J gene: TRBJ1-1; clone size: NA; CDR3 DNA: TGTGCCAGCAGTAGGGGGGGTCTTGTGGCGCGGAACACTGAAGCTTTCTTT; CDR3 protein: CASSRGGLVARNTEAFF
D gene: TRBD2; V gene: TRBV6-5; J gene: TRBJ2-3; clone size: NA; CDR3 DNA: TGTGCCAGCAGTCAGCGGGGGGGCCCCTACACGCAGTATTTT; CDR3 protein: CASSQRGGPYTQYF
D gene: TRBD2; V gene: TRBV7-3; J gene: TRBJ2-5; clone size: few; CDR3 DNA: TGTGCCAGCAGCTTAACGGCGGCAGCGGGGGAGACCCAGTACTTC; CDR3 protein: CASSLTAAAGETQYF
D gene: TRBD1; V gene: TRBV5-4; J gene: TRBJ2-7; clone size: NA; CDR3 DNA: TGTGCCAGCAGCTTGATGTTCCAGGGGGCCTACGAGCAGTACTTC; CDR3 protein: CASSLMFQGAYEQYF
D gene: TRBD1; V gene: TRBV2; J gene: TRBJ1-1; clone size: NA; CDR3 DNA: TGTGCCAGCAGTGAAGCGAGACAGGGAGTAGCTTTCTTT; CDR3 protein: CASSEARQGVAFF
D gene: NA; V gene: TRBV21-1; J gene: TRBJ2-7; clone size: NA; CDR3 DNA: TGTGCCAGCAGCAAAGGCACAGGTACCCCCCACGAGCAGTACTTC; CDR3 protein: CASSKGTGTPHEQYF
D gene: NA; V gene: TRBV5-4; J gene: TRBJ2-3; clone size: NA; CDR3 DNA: TGTGCCAGCAGCTTAACATGGAATACAGCAGATACGCAGTATTTT; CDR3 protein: CASSLTWNTADTQYF
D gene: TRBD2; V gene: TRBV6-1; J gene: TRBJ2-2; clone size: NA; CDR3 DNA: TGTGCCAGCAGTGAACCGGGACTAGCGGGGTCTGGCACCGGGGAGCTGTTTTTT; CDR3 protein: CASSEPGLAGSGTGELFF
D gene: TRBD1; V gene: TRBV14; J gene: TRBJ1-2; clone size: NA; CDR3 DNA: TGTGCCAGCAGCCAAGTGGACAGGTACCATGGCTACACCTTC; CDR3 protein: CASSQVDRYHGYTF
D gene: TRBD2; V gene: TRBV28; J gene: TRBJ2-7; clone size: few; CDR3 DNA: TGTGCCAGCAGTGGCGGGGGGGCCCCTCTCTACGAGCAGTACTTC; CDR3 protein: CASSGGGAPLYEQYF
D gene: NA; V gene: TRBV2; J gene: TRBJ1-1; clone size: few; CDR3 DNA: TGTGCCAGCCAACGTTCGACGGGAGCTGAAGCTTTCTTT; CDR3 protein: CASQRSTGAEAFF
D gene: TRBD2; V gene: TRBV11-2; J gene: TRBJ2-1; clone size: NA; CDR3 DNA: TGTGCCAGCAGCCCTGGGACTAGCGGGTCTTATAATGAGCAGTTCTTC; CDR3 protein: CASSPGTSGSYNEQFF
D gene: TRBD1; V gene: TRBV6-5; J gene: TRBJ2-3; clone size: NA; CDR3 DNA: TGTGCCAGCACCAGGGGCAGGGGGACAGATACGCAGTATTTT; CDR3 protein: CASTRGRGTDTQYF
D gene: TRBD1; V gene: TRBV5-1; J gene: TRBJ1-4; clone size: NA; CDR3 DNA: TGCGCCAGCAGCTTGGCGCAGGGGGAGCGTGAAAAACTGTTTTTT; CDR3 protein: CASSLAQGEREKLFF
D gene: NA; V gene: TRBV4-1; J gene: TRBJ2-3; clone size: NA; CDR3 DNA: TGCGCCAGCAGCGAAGAGTGGGAGAACACAGATACGCAGTATTTT; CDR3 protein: CASSEEWENTDTQYF
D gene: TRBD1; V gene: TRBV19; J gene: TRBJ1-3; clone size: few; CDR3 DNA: TGTGCCAGTCGACAGGGTGGAACTGGAAACACCATATATTTT; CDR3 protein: CASRQGGTGNTIYF
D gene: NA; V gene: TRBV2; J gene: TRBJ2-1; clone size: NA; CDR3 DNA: TGTGCCAGCAGTGGGGGAGGGGGAACCTCCTACAATGAGCAGTTCTTC; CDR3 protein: CASSGGGGTSYNEQFF
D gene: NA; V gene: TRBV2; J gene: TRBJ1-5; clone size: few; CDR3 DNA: TGTGCCAGCAGTGCGACAGGAACGGGGCCCCAGCATTTT; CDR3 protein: CASSATGTGPQHF
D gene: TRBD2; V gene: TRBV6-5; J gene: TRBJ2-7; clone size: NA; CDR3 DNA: TGTGCCAGCAGTTACACTAGCGGGAGCTCCTACGAGCAGTACTTC; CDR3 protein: CASSYTSGSSYEQYF
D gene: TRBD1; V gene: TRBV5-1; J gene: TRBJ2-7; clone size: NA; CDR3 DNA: TGCGCCAGCAGCCCGACAGGGCCATCCTACGAGCAGTACTTC; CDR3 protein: CASSPTGPSYEQYF
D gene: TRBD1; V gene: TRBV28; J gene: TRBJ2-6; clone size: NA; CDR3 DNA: TGTGCCAGCTCAACAGGGGGCGCTGGGGCCAACGTCCTGACTTTC; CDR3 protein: CASSTGGAGANVLTF
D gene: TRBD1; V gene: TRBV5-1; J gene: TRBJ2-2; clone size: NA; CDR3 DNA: TGCGCCAGCAGCTCCGGACAGGGGGCGGGTACCGGGGAGCTGTTTTTT; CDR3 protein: CASSSGQGAGTGELFF
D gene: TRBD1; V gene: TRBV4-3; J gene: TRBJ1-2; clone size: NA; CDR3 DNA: TGCGCCAGCAGCCAAGATGGGACAGGCGACTTTAACTATGGCTACACCTTC; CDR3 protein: CASSQDGTGDFNYGYTF
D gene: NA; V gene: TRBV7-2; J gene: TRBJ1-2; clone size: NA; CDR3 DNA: TGTGCCAGCAGCCGAGAAGTACCCAGGGGAGGGGGCTATGGCTACACCTTC; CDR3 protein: CASSREVPRGGGYGYTF
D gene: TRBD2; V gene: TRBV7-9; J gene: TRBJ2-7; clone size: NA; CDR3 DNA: TGTGCCAGCAGCTTAGTAAGCGGGGGGTACCACGAGCAGTACTTC; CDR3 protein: CASSLVSGGYHEQYF
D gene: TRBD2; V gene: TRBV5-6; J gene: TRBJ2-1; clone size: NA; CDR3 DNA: TGTGCCAGCAGCTTGGGTGGAGCGGGGGGGCCGGGCAATGAGCAGTTCTTC; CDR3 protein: CASSLGGAGGPGNEQFF
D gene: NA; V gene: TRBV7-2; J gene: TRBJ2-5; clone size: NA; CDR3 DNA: TGTGCCAGCAGCCCTAGAGGTCAAGAGACCCAGTACTTC; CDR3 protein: CASSPRGQETQYF
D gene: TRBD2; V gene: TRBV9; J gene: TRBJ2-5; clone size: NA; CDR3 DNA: TGTGCCAGCAGCGTTTATTTAGCGGGGGCGTCGGAGACCCAGTACTTC; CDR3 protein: CASSVYLAGASETQYF
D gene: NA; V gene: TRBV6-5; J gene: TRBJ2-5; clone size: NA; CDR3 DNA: TGTGCCAGCAGTTACTCCCTAAGGGGTCGGGAAGAGACCCAGTACTTC; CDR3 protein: CASSYSLRGREETQYF
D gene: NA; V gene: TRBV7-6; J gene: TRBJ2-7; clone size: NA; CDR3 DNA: TGTGCCAGCAGCTCTCTGGACAGACTGAACGAGCAGTACTTC; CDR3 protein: CASSSLDRLNEQYF
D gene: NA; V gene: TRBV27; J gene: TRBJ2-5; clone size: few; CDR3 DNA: TGTGCCAGCAGCCGAGGGGAGACCCAGTACTTC; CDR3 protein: CASSRGETQYF
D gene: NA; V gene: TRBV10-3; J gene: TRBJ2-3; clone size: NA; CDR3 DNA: TGTGCCATCAGTGAGTCGGCTACAGCCAGCACAGATACGCAGTATTTT; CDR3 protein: CAISESATASTDTQYF
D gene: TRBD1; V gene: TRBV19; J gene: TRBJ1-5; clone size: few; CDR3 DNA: TGTGCCAGTAGTGGGGACAGGGGGCGCGGGCAGCCCCAGCATTTT; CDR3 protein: CASSGDRGRGQPQHF
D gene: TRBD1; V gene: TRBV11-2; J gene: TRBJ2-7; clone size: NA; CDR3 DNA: TGTGCCAGCAGCCCGACCGGGACAGGGGGAATTGACGAGCAGTACTTC; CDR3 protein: CASSPTGTGGIDEQYF
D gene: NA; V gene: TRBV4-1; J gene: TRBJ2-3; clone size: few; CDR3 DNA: TGCGCCAGCAGCCCCGGTGCATGGGGGGCAGATACGCAGTATTTT; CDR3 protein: CASSPGAWGADTQYF
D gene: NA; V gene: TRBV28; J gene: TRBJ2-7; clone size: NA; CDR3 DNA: TGTGCCAGCAGCCCCCCAGGGCGGACCTACGAGCAGTACTTC; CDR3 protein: CASSPPGRTYEQYF
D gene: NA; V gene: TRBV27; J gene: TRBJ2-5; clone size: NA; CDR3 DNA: TGTGCCAGCAGTTTTCTGAACGGGCAAGAGACCCAGTACTTC; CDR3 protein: CASSFLNGQETQYF
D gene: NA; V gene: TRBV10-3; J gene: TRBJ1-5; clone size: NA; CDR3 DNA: TGTGCCATCAGTGCCGAGGGGGATCAGCCCCAGCATTTT; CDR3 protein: CAISAEGDQPQHF
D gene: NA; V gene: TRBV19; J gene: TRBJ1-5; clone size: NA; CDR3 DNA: TGTGCCAGTACCTGGGGCAGGGGCCTCAATCAGCCCCAGCATTTT; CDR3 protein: CASTWGRGLNQPQHF
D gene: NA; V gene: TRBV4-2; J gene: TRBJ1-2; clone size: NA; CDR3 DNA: TGTGCCAGCAGACAATCCGGGGGGGGCGCGCCCTATGGCTACACCTTC; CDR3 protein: CASRQSGGGAPYGYTF
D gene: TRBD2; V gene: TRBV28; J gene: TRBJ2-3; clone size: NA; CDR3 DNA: TGTGCCAGCAGCCTTCAACTAGCGGGGGGACTCACAGATACGCAGTATTTT; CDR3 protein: CASSLQLAGGLTDTQYF
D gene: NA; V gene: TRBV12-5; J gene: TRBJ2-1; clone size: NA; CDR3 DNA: TGTGCTAGTGGGAGCCTATACAATGAGCAGTTCTTC; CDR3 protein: CASGSLYNEQFF
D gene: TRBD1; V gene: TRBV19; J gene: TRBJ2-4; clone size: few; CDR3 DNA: TGTGCCAGTAGTACGACGGGACAGTCAGGAAACATTCAGTACTTC; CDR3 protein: CASSTTGQSGNIQYF
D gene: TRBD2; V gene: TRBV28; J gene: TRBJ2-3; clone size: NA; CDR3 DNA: TGTGCCAGCAGTCAGGAGACTAGCGGGGGGTTGATAGATACGCAGTATTTT; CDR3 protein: CASSQETSGGLIDTQYF
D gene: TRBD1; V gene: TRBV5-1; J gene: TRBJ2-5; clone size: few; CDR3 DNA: TGCGCCAGCAGCTTGGCGGGACAGGGAGAGACCCAGTACTTC; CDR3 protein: CASSLAGQGETQYF
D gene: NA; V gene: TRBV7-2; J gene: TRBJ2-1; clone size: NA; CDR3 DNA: TGTGCCAGCAGACCGATTTCCGGGTCCTACAATGAGCAGTTCTTC; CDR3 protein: CASRPISGSYNEQFF